This entry features one T cell receptor (beta chain) sequence. What it recognizes is unknown. This sample is drawn from a study of cytomegalovirus exposure and HLA in healthy donors. Both 60 Vbeta primers and 13 Jbeta primers went into the PCR. The repertoire was sequenced with immunoSEQ multiplex PCR; TCRdb's copy has only in-frame clones and lacks some. This table has 100,000 to 150,000 clones, more than 80% appearing once. Study results and limitations: HLA allele associations emerged for fewer than 20,000 TCR beta sequences in a later analysis, at 0.05 false discovery rate. Some V segments, including TRBV6-2 and TRBV6-3, were excluded as indistinguishable. As immune exposure information, only CMV serostatus was available. In vitro experiments confirmed that a few CMV-associated chains were specific for CMV antigens.

The germline V gene has CDR1 MNHNS and CDR2 SASEGT. The CDR3 is 15 residues long. V lost 8 bases to trimming and J lost 2 bases; unmatched junction nucleotides: 12. The clonotype originates from a man younger than 45 in good health and CMV-seropositive. The gene calls are TRBV6-1 and TRBJ2-7, with TRBD1 identical over 7 bases. Sequencing was carried out using PBMCs. CDR3: CASLPWDRDPYEQYF. The CDR3 DNA follows: TGTGCCAGCTTACCTTGGGACAGAGATCCCTACGAGCAGTACTTC.